Here is one T cell receptor beta chain with its context. Its cognate antigen is unknown. The entry originates in a study of CD8+ T cells in alopecia areata. Overall study findings and caveats: Scalp clonality and expanded CD8+ clones among the top 100 showed significant decreases with tofacitinib.

It was cDNA, reverse transcribed from extracted RNA, that served as the sequencing template. The protocol was immunoSEQ multiplex PCR, while the TCRdb copy is restricted to in-frame clones and leaves out a portion. Here the sample spans fewer than 250,000 clones, around 43% being singletons. Treatment reported: oral pan-JAK inhibitor, 5-10 mg twice daily. The sequencing here drew on CD4+ T cells sorted from blood, taken at roughly week 36, from a patient treated with tofacitinib. The TCR originated in a human donor with alopecia areata.

CDR3 region: CASSARARAGVTDTQYF. For the CDR3, the DNA is TGTGCCAGCAGTGCCCGCGCTCGGGCGGGAGTTACAGATACGCAGTATTTT. The V and J genes are TRBV25-1 and TRBJ2-3; TRBD2 aligns across 7 bases. CDR3 length equals 17 residues. The germline gives CDR1 MGHDK, CDR2 SYGVNS. Trimming at V came to 4 bases and at J to 3 bases, leaving 13 bases not matched to a gene.